This T cell receptor beta chain was obtained from a study of cytomegalovirus exposure and HLA in healthy donors. Only in-frame clones appear in the TCRdb table, and some are missing; sequencing was by immunoSEQ multiplex PCR. The data show 55,000 to 75,000 clones, with approximately 95% seen just once and approximately 1% held by the top ten. Between the trimmed V and J ends, which lost 2 bases and 6 bases, there was a span of 14 bases. Per germline, CDR1 SGHDT and CDR2 YYEEEE. The length of the CDR3 is 14 residues. The sequence derives from a woman aged 18-35 years in good health and CMV-seronegative. The V gene is TRBV5-6, the J gene TRBJ1-1, with a weak D call TRBD1 (6 bases). The sequencing sample was made of PBMCs. The CDR3 nucleotides read TGTGCCAGCAGCTTCGGCGGCAGGGGCCCTGAAGCTTTCTTT. Protein: CASSFGGRGPEAFF.